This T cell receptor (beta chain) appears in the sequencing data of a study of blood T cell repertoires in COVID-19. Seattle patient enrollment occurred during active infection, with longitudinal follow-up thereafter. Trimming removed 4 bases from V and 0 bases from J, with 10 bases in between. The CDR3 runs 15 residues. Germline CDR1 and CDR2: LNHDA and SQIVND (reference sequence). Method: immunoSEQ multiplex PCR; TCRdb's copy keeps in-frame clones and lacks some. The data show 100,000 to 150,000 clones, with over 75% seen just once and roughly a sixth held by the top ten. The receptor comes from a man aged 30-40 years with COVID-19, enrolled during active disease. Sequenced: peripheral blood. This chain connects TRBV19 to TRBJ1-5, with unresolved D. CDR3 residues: CASSNRLYSNQPQHF. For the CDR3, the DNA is TGTGCCAGTAGTAACAGATTATATAGCAATCAGCCCCAGCATTTT.